The 30 T cell receptor beta chains listed next were all sequenced from one sample in a study of blood T cell repertoires in COVID-19. Using immunoSEQ multiplex PCR, the repertoire was profiled, and TCRdb retains in-frame clones only, with some absent. The sample contains roughly 220,000 clones, approximately 90% of which appear only once. The sequencing sample was made of peripheral blood. The receptors derive from a man older than 75 with acute or convalescent COVID-19.

The chain is built from TRBV28 and TRBJ1-2; 10 nucleotides match TRBD1. With 7 bases clipped from V and 6 bases from J, the junction kept 8 bases outside the gene matches. Germline V lookup: CDR1 MDHEN, CDR2 SYDVKM. This CDR3 region has 14 residues. CDR3 nucleotide sequence: TGTGCCAGCACCCTGGCGGGACAGGGGCATGGCTACACCTTC. It yields the protein CASTLAGQGHGYTF.

The CDR3 is CASRTDPTDTQYF. The CDR3 bases are TGTGCCAGCAGGACAGATCCGACAGATACGCAGTATTTT. The J gene is TRBJ2-3, the V gene TRBV6-5; a possible D gene is TRBD1 (5 bases). The CDR3 has 13 residues. Trimming shortened V by 6 bases and J by 3 bases, and 10 bases separated the two germline ends. Germline values: CDR1 MNHEY, CDR2 SVGAGI.

This clone has only one observation. This chain connects TRBV28 to TRBJ2-7; tentative D call: TRBD2 (7 bases). Germline V gene sequence: CDR1 MDHEN, CDR2 SYDVKM. V was pared by 6 bases and J by 2 bases, with 20 bases between. The CDR3 extends over 16 amino acids. The CDR3 reads CASSAPEGGRTYEQYF. The CDR3 DNA is TGTGCCAGCAGCGCCCCCGAGGGGGGGCGAACCTACGAGCAGTACTTC.

This sequence joins TRBV10-3 and TRBJ1-6, with unresolved D. CDR3 length: 15 amino acids. Trimming shortened V by 3 bases and J by 5 bases, and 11 bases separated the two germline ends. The germline V gene encodes CDR1 ENHRY and CDR2 SYGVKD. In DNA, the CDR3 is TGTGCCATCAGTGATATGGGAGGGCATAATTCACCCCTCCACTTT. It translates to CAISDMGGHNSPLHF.

V and J are TRBV6-1 and TRBJ2-2, with 9 bases lining up with TRBD2. Trimming cost V 0 bases and J 7 bases; bases outside gene matches: 6. The CDR3 extends over 16 amino acids. Germline V gene data show CDR1 as MNHNS and CDR2 as SASEGT. Here the CDR3 reads CASSEAGGRAHGELFF. DNA of the CDR3: TGTGCCAGCAGTGAAGCCGGCGGGAGGGCCCACGGGGAGCTGTTTTTT.

The chain joins TRBV7-2 to TRBJ2-1; 9 bases fit TRBD2. Germline loops: CDR1 SGHTA, CDR2 FQGNSA. CDR3 length equals 16 residues. Trimming removed 3 bases from V and 7 bases from J; junction bases left unmatched: 10. CDR3 sequence: CASSFSGGRVGNEQFF. CDR3 in DNA: TGTGCCAGCAGCTTTTCCGGCGGGAGGGTCGGGAATGAGCAGTTCTTC.

The V gene is TRBV7-2, the J gene TRBJ2-1, with TRBD1 identical over 7 bases. The CDR3 extends over 16 amino acids. Germline lookup yields CDR1 SGHTA and CDR2 FQGNSA. Losses at the gene ends were 5 bases for V and 0 bases for J; bases not matched to a gene: 7. Here the CDR3 DNA reads TGTGCCAGCAGCCGGGACAGTCAAAGCTCCTACAATGAGCAGTTCTTC. Its translation: CASSRDSQSSYNEQFF.

The rearrangement uses TRBV28 and TRBJ2-1; TRBD2 aligns across 7 bases. This CDR3 has 16 residues. CDR1 and CDR2 (germline): MDHEN, SYDVKM. Unmatched junction bases numbered 13, after V lost 4 bases and J lost 7 bases. Written as DNA, the CDR3 is TGTGCCAGCAGTTCCCCCTATCGGCTAGCGGCGAATGAGCAGTTCTTC. Protein sequence: CASSSPYRLAANEQFF.

The chain joins TRBV9 to TRBJ1-1, with D unclear. Looked up from germline, CDR1 is SGDLS and CDR2 is YYNGEE. This CDR3 is 15 amino acids long. V was clipped by 0 bases and J by 4 bases, with 13 bases between them. DNA for the CDR3: TGTGCCAGCAGCGTAGTGGAGGGAGTGGGCACTGAAGCTTTCTTT. Translating it yields CASSVVEGVGTEAFF. Filled out from reference TRBV9 and TRBJ1-1, the complete variable domain reads DSGVTQTPKHLITATGQRVTLRCSPRSGDLSVYWYQQSLDQGLQFLIQYYNGEERAKGNILERFSAQQFPDLHSELNLSSLELGDSALYFCASSVVEGVGTEAFFGQGTRLTVV.

This sequence joins TRBV3-1 (or the pseudogene TRBV3-2) and TRBJ2-7, with 8 bases identical to TRBD1. The CDR3 spans 14 residues. Trimming removed 4 bases from V and 4 bases from J; junction bases left unmatched: 6. Germline values: CDR1 LGHDT, CDR2 YNNKEL (reference sequence). The CDR3 DNA reads as TGTGCCAGCAGCCTTAGGACAGGGAAGTACGAGCAGTACTTC. Amino acids: CASSLRTGKYEQYF.

On this clone: Other DNA sequences within the sample encode an identical CDR3. The rearrangement uses TRBV6-5 and TRBJ1-1, with TRBD1 as a possible D gene (6 bases). The CDR3 spans 14 residues. The germline V gene has CDR1 MNHEY and CDR2 SVGAGI. Trimming left V 4 bases short and J 2 bases short, with 11 bases between. CDR3: CASSLQGVNTEAFF. CDR3 in DNA: TGTGCCAGCAGTTTACAGGGAGTTAACACTGAAGCTTTCTTT.

In its sample, this clone was seen a few times. The chain combines TRBV19 with TRBJ2-2, with TRBD1 identical over 9 bases. V gave up 6 bases and J gave up 3 bases; unmatched junction bases: 8. There are 16 residues in the CDR3. Germline V gives CDR1 LNHDA, CDR2 SQIVND (reference sequence). CDR3 loop: CASSPGQGRDTGELFF. The CDR3 region has the DNA TGTGCCAGTAGCCCGGGACAGGGAAGGGACACCGGGGAGCTGTTTTTT.

This clone has a count of ten or more. V usage is TRBV5-1 and J usage is TRBJ2-2, with D perhaps matching TRBD2 (6 bases). V was trimmed by 1 base and J by 1 base, leaving 8 bases between them. The CDR3 extends over 15 amino acids. Germline V gives CDR1 SGHRS, CDR2 YFSETQ. The chain's CDR3 is CASSLSSENTGELFF. The DNA for the CDR3 is TGCGCCAGCAGCTTGTCTAGCGAGAACACCGGGGAGCTGTTTTTT.

The genes are TRBV7-2 and TRBJ1-1; 7 bases line up with TRBD1. V trimming: 4 bases; J trimming: 0 bases; junction bases outside the gene matches: 5. Germline V gives CDR1 SGHTA, CDR2 FQGNSA. The CDR3 is 15 residues long. The CDR3 region has the DNA TGTGCCAGCAGCTCCCCGACAGGGCTGAACACTGAAGCTTTCTTT. It codes for CASSSPTGLNTEAFF.

The genes are TRBV7-2 and TRBJ2-5, with D maybe TRBD1 (6 bases). The CDR3 has 15 amino acids. V dropped 5 bases and J dropped 2 bases, with 15 bases sitting between them. Germline-derived CDR1 and CDR2 are SGHTA and FQGNSA. The CDR3 reads CASSPRQVGQETQYF. In DNA form, the CDR3 reads TGTGCCAGCAGCCCGCGACAGGTCGGGCAAGAGACCCAGTACTTC. Based on the CDR3 plus reference TRBV7-2 and TRBJ2-5, the full variable domain is GAGVSQSPSNKVTEKGKDVELRCDPISGHTALYWYRQSLGQGLEFLIYFQGNSAPDKSGLPSDRFSAERTGGSVSTLTIQRTQQEDSAVYLCASSPRQVGQETQYFGPGTRLLVL.

V is TRBV28 and J is TRBJ2-7; a possible D gene is TRBD1 (6 bases). Germline V lookup: CDR1 MDHEN, CDR2 SYDVKM. V shed 3 bases and J shed 2 bases, with 14 bases lying between them. The CDR3 sequence is 15 residues long. CDR3 in amino acids: CASSFGAAGAYEQYF. Here the CDR3 DNA reads TGTGCCAGCAGTTTTGGGGCGGCAGGGGCCTACGAGCAGTACTTC.

V gene TRBV5-1 combines with J gene TRBJ1-4, with a weak D call TRBD1 (6 bases). The CDR3 extends over 15 amino acids. V was shortened by 2 bases and J by 13 bases, with 21 bases between the two germline ends. From germline, CDR1 is SGHRS and CDR2 YFSETQ. The chain's CDR3 is CASSLPDRPERGLFF. DNA of the CDR3: TGCGCCAGCAGCTTACCGGACAGACCCGAAAGGGGACTGTTTTTT.

The chain is built from TRBV30 and TRBJ2-1; no reliable D call. The germline V and J ends were trimmed by 8 bases and 4 bases, with 9 bases remaining between them. The CDR3 contains 11 residues. Looked up from germline, CDR1 is GTSNPN and CDR2 is SVGIG (reference sequence). The CDR3, as DNA: TGTGCCCTTAGGCGGTACAATGAGCAGTTCTTC. Protein: CALRRYNEQFF.

V is TRBV14 and J is TRBJ2-2, with D possibly TRBD2 on 7 matching bases. Germline values: CDR1 SGHDN, CDR2 FVKESK. The CDR3 runs 16 residues. Between the trimmed V and J ends, which lost 4 bases and 2 bases, there was a span of 14 bases. CDR3 region: CASSLYGGTNTGELFF. The CDR3 DNA follows: TGTGCCAGCAGCCTTTACGGGGGGACAAACACCGGGGAGCTGTTTTTT.

The genes are TRBV10-1 and TRBJ2-3, with D possibly TRBD1 on 5 matching bases. This CDR3 has 15 amino acids. The germline V and J ends were trimmed by 4 bases and 0 bases, with 11 bases remaining between them. Germline V gene data show CDR1 as WNHNN and CDR2 as SYGVQD (reference sequence). CDR3 protein: CASSAGLPSTDTQYF. The DNA for the CDR3 is TGCGCCAGCAGTGCAGGGCTCCCTAGCACAGATACGCAGTATTTT.

The chain has TRBV5-6 and TRBJ2-1; 14 nucleotides align to TRBD2. The CDR3 covers 17 residues. CDR1 is SGHDT and CDR2 is YYEEEE in the germline V gene. With V trimmed by 4 bases and J by 6 bases, 9 bases remained unmatched. The CDR3 nucleotides are TGTGCCAGCAGCGGGAGACTAGCGGGAGGGCCCGGCAATGAGCAGTTCTTC. Encoded protein: CASSGRLAGGPGNEQFF.

This clone is a singleton in its sample. V gene TRBV29-1 combines with J gene TRBJ2-1; tentative D call: TRBD2 (5 bases). Germline CDR1 is SQVTM and CDR2 is ANQGSEA. V dropped 7 bases and J dropped 7 bases, with 14 bases sitting between them. This CDR3 region has 12 residues. The CDR3 bases are TGCAGCGCGGAAGGGCTAGCAAATGAGCAGTTCTTC. This codes for CSAEGLANEQFF.

The chain joins TRBV27 to TRBJ2-3; D gene ambiguous. This CDR3 is built from 12 residues. Germline CDR1 is MNHEY and CDR2 is SMNVEV (reference sequence). Trimming took off 3 bases at V and 6 bases at J, with 7 bases between the two ends. CDR3 loop: CASSFSLDTQYF. For the CDR3, the DNA is TGTGCCAGCAGTTTCTCCCTCGATACGCAGTATTTT.

There are a few counts of this clone. The chain carries TRBV7-8 and TRBJ2-7, with TRBD1 as a possible D gene (6 bases). Trimming took 1 base from V and 2 from J, leaving 12 bases between them. The CDR3 is 15 amino acids. Germline lookup yields CDR1 SGHVS and CDR2 FQNEAQ. The CDR3 nucleotides are TGTGCCAGCAGCTTAGAGCCGCAGGGGCCCTACGAGCAGTACTTC. Protein sequence: CASSLEPQGPYEQYF.

This chain links TRBV25-1 with TRBJ2-7; 7 nucleotides line up with TRBD2. Germline V CDR1 and CDR2: MGHDK, SYGVNS. The CDR3 runs to 13 residues. The ends lost 0 bases at V and 7 bases at J; junction bases unmatched: 3. The CDR3 region is CASSEYIGREQYF. The CDR3 coding sequence is TGTGCCAGCAGTGAATATATCGGGAGGGAGCAGTACTTC.

The V call is TRBV5-1, the J call TRBJ2-3, with D unresolved. Trimming removed 5 bases at V and 0 bases at J, with 16 bases between. Germline lookup yields CDR1 SGHRS and CDR2 YFSETQ. CDR3 length: 16 residues. The CDR3: CASSQWATSSTDTQYF. For the CDR3, the DNA is TGCGCCAGCAGTCAATGGGCCACTTCTAGCACAGATACGCAGTATTTT.

This sequence joins TRBV6-1 and TRBJ1-3, with 8 bases that match TRBD1. J gave up 0 bases and V 3 bases, and 7 bases lay outside the gene matches. Germline loops: CDR1 MNHNS, CDR2 SASEGT. This CDR3 is built from 17 residues. The CDR3 reads CASSDRTGSSSGNTIYF. The CDR3 region has the DNA TGTGCCAGCAGTGATCGGACAGGGTCCTCCTCTGGAAACACCATATATTTT.

V and J are TRBV19 and TRBJ1-5; D possibly corresponds to TRBD1 (5 bases). The germline V and J ends were trimmed by 3 bases and 2 bases, with 11 bases remaining between them. Per germline, CDR1 LNHDA and CDR2 SQIVND (reference sequence). The CDR3 is 15 residues long. The CDR3 bases are TGTGCCAGTAGTATCATGGGGGGAGGCAATCAGCCCCAGCATTTT. This encodes CASSIMGGGNQPQHF.

The chain employs TRBV5-1 and TRBJ2-1; D perhaps matches TRBD2 (6 bases). CDR3 size: 14 residues. Trimming removed 3 bases at V and 5 bases at J, with 12 bases between. The germline V gene encodes CDR1 SGHRS and CDR2 YFSETQ. The CDR3 spells CASSYLATDNEQFF. The CDR3 DNA sequence: TGCGCCAGCAGCTACCTAGCGACGGACAATGAGCAGTTCTTC.

The V call is TRBV25-1, the J call TRBJ2-3; a weak D match, TRBD1 (6 bases). The CDR3 spans 13 residues. Germline V CDR1 and CDR2: MGHDK, SYGVNS. V was clipped by 3 bases and J by 3 bases, with 7 bases between them. The CDR3 sequence: CASSDQGTDTQYF. As DNA, the CDR3 is TGTGCCAGCAGTGACCAGGGGACAGATACGCAGTATTTT.